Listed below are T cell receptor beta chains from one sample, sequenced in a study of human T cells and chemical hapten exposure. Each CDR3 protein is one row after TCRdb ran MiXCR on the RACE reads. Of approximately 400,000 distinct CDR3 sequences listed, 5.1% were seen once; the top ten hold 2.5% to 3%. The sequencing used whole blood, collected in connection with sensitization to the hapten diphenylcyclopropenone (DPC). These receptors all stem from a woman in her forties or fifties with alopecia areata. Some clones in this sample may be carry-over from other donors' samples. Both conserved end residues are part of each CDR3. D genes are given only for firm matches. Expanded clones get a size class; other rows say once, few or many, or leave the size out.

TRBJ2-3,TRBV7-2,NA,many,TGTGCCAGCAGCCGCTTCAAAGCAACAGATACGCAGTATTTT,CASSRFKATDTQYF
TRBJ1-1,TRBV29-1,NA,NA,TGCAGCGTTTTACCAATCGCCGGATTGAACACTGAAGCTTTCTTT,CSVLPIAGLNTEAFF
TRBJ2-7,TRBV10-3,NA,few,TGTGCCATCAGTGACTTAAAATACGAGCAGTACTTC,CAISDLKYEQYF
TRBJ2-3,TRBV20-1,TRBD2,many,TGCAGTGCTAGAGCCGGGAGGGCCATCGCAGATACGCAGTATTTT,CSARAGRAIADTQYF
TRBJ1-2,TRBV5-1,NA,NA,TGCGCCAGCAGCGGGGACAACGTTTCGGGCTACACCTTC,CASSGDNVSGYTF
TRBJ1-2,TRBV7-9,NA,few,TGTGCCAGCAGCTACGATTCCATTAACTATGGCTACACCTTC,CASSYDSINYGYTF
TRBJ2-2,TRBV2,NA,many,TGTGCCAGCAGTGTTGGGCTTTGGGGGAACGGGGAGCTGTTTTTT,CASSVGLWGNGELFF
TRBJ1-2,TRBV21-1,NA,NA,TGTGCCAGCAGCAAAGTAGGAGTTACAGGGGGCGCAAATAACTATGGCTACACCTTC,CASSKVGVTGGANNYGYTF
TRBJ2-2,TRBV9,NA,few,TGTGCCAGCAGCGAGGGACAAGACACCGGGGAGCTGTTTTTT,CASSEGQDTGELFF
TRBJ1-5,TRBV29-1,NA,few,TGCAGCGTTGATGCAGGGAGGAATCAGCCCCAGCATTTT,CSVDAGRNQPQHF